This entry concerns a single T cell receptor (beta chain). The target antigen is unknown. Libraries were prepared by immunoSEQ multiplex PCR; TCRdb keeps only in-frame clonotypes and omits some of them. The sample holds a few hundred thousand clones, around 91% seen once. Germline CDR1 LNHDA, CDR2 SQIVND (reference sequence). V shed 5 bases and J 4 bases; nucleotides not matched to a gene: 4. This CDR3 is built from 14 residues. Treatment noted: approximately 18 received Ad26.COV2.S at low or high dose, single or two shots; several received placebo; per-sample allocation not given. All samples were drawn on day 63, counting from the first vaccine or placebo injection. The sample comes from a study of Ad26.COV2.S vaccination and SARS-CoV-2 variants. Findings and caveats of the study: Greater spike-specific TCR breadth was seen in vaccine recipients than in placebo recipients.

The gene calls are TRBV19 and TRBJ1-2, with 10 bases matching TRBD1. This TCR came from a person between 18 and 59 years old who received the Ad26.COV2.S COVID-19 vaccine or a placebo. This material consisted of peripheral blood, taken in a trial of Ad26.COV2.S vaccine versus placebo. The CDR3 nucleotides read TGTGCCAGTAGTGCAGGGACAGGGGTCTATGGCTACACCTTC. The encoded protein is CASSAGTGVYGYTF. The variable domain in full, with the rest retrieved from reference TRBV19 and TRBJ1-2, is DGGITQSPKYLFRKEGQNVTLSCEQNLNHDAMYWYRQDPGQGLRLIYYSQIVNDFQKGDIAEGYSVSREKKESFPLTVTSAQKNPTAFYLCASSAGTGVYGYTFGSGTRLTVV.